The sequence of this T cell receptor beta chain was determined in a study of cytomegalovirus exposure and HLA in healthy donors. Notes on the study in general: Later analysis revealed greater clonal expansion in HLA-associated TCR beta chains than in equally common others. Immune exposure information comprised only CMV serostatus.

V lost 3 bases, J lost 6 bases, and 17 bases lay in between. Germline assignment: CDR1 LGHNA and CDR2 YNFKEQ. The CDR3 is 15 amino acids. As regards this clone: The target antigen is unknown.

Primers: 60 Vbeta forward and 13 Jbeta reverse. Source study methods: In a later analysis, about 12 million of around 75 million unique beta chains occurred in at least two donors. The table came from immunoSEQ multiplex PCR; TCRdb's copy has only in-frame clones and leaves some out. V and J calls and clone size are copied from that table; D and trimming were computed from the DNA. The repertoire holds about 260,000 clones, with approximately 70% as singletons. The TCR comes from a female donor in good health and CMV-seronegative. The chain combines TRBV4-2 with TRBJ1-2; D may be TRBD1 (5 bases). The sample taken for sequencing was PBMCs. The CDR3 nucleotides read TGTGCCAGCAGCCATCCCACGGGGTCGGGGGATGGCTACACCTTC. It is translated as CASSHPTGSGDGYTF.